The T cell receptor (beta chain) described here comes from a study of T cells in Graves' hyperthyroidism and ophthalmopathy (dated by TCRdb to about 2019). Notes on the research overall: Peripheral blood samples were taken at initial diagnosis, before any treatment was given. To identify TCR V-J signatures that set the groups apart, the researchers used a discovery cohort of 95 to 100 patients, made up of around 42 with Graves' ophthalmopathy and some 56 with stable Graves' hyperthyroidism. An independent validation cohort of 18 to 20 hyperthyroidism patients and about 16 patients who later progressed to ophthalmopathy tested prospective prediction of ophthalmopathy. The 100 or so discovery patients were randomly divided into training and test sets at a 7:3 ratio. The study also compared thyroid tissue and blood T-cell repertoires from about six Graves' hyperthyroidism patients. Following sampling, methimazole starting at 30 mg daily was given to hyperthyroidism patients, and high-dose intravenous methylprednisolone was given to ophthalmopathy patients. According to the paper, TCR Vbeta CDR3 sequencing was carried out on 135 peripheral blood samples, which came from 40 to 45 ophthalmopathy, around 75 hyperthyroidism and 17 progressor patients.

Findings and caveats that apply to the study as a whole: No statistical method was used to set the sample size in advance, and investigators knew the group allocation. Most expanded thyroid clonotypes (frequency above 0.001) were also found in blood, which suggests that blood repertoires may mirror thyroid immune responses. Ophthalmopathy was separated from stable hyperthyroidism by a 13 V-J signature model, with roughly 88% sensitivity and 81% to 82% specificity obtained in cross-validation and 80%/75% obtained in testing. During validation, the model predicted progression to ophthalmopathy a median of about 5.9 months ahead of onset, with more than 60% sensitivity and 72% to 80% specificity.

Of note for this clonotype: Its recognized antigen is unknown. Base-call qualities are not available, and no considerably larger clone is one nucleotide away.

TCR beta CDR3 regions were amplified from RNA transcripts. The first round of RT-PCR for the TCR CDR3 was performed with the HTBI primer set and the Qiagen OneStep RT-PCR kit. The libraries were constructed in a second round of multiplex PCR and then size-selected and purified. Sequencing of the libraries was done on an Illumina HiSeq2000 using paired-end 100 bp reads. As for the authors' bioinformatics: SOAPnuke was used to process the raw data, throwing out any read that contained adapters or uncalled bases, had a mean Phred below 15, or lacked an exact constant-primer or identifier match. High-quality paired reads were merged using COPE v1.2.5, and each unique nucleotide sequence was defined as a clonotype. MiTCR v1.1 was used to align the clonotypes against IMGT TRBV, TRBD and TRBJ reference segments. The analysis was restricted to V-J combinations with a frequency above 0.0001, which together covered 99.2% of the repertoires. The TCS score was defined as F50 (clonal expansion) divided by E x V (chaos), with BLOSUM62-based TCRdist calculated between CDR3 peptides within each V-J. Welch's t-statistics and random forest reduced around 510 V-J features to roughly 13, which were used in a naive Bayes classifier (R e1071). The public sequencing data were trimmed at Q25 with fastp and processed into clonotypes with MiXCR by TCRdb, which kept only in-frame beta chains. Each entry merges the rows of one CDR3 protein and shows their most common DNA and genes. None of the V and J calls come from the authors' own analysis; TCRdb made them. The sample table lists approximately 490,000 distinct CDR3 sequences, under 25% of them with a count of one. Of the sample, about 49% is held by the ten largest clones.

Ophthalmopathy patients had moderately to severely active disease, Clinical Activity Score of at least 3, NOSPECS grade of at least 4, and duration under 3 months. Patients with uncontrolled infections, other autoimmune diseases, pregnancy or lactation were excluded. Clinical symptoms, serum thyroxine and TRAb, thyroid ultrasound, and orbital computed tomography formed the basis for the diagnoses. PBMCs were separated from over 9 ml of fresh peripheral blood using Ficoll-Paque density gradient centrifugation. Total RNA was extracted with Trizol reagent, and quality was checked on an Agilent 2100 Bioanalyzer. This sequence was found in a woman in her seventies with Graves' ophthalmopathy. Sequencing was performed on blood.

The nucleotides read TGTGCCAGCAGTACCCACCAACTCTCGTGGGCTTTCTTT. This is translated as CASSTHQLSWAFF. The V and J genes are TRBV27 and TRBJ1-1; the D segment cannot be called with confidence. Including the terminal cysteine and phenylalanine, the CDR3 comprises 13 residues. The read is trimmed to its CDR3 DNA, 39 bases read in frame from base 1. Between the V and J ends, shortened by 5 bases and 11 bases respectively, the junction contains 18 bases. The germline V gene (reference sequence) provides CDR1 MNHEY and CDR2 SMNVEV.